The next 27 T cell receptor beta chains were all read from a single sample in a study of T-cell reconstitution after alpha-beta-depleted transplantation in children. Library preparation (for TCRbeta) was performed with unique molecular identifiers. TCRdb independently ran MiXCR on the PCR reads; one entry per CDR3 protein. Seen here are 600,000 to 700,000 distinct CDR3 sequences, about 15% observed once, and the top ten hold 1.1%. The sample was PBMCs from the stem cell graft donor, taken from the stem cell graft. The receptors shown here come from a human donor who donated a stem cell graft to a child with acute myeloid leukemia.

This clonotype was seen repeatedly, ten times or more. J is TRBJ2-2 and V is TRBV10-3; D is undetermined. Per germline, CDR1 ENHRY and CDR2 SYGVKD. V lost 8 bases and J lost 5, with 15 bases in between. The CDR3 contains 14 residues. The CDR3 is CAIEMGLETGELFF. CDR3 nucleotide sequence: TGTGCCATCGAGATGGGCTTAGAAACCGGGGAGCTGTTTTTT.

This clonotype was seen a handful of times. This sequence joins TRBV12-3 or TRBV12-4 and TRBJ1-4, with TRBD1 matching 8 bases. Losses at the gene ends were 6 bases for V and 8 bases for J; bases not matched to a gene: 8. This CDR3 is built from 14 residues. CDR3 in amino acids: CASSPGGSGEKLFF. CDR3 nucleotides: TGTGCCAGCAGCCCAGGGGGCTCAGGAGAAAAACTGTTTTTT.

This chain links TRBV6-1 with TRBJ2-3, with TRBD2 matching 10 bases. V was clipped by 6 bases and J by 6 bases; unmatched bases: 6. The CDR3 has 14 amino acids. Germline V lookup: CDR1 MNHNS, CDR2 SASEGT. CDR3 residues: CASRIAGGLDTQYF. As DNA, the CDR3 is TGTGCCAGCAGAATAGCGGGGGGCCTTGATACGCAGTATTTT.

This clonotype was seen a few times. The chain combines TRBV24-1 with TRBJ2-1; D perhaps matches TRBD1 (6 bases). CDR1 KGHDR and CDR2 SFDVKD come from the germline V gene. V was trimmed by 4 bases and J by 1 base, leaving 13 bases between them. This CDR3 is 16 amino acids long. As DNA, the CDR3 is TGTGCCACCAGTGACCCCTCAGGGGCATCCTACAATGAGCAGTTCTTC. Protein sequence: CATSDPSGASYNEQFF.

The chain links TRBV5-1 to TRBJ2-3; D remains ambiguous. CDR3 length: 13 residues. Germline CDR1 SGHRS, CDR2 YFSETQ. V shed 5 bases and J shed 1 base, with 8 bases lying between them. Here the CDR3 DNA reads TGCGCCAGCAGACCCGACGGCACAGATACGCAGTATTTT. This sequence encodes CASRPDGTDTQYF.

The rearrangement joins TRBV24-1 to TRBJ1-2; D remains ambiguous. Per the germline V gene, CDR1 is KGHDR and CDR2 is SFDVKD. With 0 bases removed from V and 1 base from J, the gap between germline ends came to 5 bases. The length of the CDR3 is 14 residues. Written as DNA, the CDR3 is TGTGCCACCAGTGATTTGAGCCTTAACTATGGCTACACCTTC. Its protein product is CATSDLSLNYGYTF.

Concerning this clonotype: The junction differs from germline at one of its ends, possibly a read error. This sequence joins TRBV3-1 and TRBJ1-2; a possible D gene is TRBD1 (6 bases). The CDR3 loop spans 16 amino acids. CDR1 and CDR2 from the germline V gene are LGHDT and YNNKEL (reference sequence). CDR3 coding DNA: TGTGCCAGCGGCCATTCAACAGGGAGAGGAAACTATGGCTACACCTTC. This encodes CASGHSTGRGNYGYTF.

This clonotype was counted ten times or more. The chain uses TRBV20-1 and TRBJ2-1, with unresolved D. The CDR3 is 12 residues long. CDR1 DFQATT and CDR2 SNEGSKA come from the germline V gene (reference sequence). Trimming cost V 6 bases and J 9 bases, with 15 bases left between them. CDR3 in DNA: TGCAGTGCCCCAGGCCGAGTCATTGAGCAGTTCTTC. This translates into CSAPGRVIEQFF.

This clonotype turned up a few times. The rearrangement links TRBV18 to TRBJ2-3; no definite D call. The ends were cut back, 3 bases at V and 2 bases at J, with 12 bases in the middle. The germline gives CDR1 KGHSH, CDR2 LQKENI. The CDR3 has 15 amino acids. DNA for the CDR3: TGTGCCAGCTCACCTAACAGCGTGATCACAGATACGCAGTATTTT. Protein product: CASSPNSVITDTQYF.

CDR3 sequence: CASSLFKGVPYNEQFF. As DNA, the CDR3 is TGTGCCAGCAGCTTATTCAAGGGGGTCCCCTACAATGAGCAGTTCTTC. The chain recombines TRBV7-8 with TRBJ2-1, with D perhaps matching TRBD1 (6 bases). V was trimmed by 2 bases and J by 2 bases, leaving 13 bases between them. This CDR3 comprises 16 residues. Germline CDR1 reads SGHVS; CDR2 reads FQNEAQ.

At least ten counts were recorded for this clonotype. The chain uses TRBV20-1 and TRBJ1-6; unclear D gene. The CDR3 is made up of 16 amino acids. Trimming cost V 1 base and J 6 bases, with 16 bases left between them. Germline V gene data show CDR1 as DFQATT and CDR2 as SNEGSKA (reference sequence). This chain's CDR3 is CSARALWSEINSPLHF. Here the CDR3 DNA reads TGCAGTGCTAGAGCCCTTTGGTCCGAGATTAATTCACCCCTCCACTTT.

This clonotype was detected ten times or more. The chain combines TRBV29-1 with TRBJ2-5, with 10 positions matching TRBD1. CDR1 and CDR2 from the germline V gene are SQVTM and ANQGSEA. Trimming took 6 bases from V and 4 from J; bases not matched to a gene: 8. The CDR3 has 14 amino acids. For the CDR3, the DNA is TGCAGCGTCACATCCGGGGACAGGGGAGAGACCCAGTACTTC. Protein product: CSVTSGDRGETQYF.

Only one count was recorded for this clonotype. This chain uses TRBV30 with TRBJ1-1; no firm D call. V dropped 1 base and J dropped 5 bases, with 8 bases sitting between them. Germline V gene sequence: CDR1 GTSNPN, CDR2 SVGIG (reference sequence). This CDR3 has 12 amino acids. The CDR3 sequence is CAWSGTGTEAFF. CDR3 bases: TGTGCCTGGAGTGGAACGGGTACTGAAGCTTTCTTT.

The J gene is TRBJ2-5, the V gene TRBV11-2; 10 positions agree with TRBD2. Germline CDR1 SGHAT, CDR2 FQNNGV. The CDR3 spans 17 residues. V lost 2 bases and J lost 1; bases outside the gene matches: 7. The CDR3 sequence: CASSLNTLAGVQETQYF. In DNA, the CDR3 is TGTGCCAGCAGCTTAAACACCCTAGCGGGGGTCCAAGAGACCCAGTACTTC.

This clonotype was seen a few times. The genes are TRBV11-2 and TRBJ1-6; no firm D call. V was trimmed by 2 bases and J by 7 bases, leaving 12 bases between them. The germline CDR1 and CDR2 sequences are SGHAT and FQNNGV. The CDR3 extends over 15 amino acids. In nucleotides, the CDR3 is TGTGCCAGCAGCTTAATGTCTCGACAAAATTCACCCCTCCACTTT. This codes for CASSLMSRQNSPLHF.

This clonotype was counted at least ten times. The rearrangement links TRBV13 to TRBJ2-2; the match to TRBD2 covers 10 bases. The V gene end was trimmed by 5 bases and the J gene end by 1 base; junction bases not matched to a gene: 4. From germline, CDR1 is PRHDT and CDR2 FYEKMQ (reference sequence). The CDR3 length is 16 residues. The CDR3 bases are TGTGCCAGCAGCGTGTGGACTAGCGGGAACACCGGGGAGCTGTTTTTT. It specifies CASSVWTSGNTGELFF.

CDR3 DNA: TGTGCCAGCAGTTACTTGCGGGGGAGCTATGAGCAGTTCTTC. Amino acid sequence: CASSYLRGSYEQFF. The chain employs TRBV6-5 and TRBJ2-1; 7 nucleotides agree with TRBD2. This CDR3 comprises 14 residues. The germline V gene encodes CDR1 MNHEY and CDR2 SVGAGI. J lost 8 bases, V lost 1 base, and 5 bases had no gene match.

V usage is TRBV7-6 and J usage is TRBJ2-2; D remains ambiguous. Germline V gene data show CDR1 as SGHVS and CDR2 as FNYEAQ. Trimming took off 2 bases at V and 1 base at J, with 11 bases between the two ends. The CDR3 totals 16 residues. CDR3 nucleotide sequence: TGTGCCAGCAGCTTATCGAAACACCTGAACACCGGGGAGCTGTTTTTT. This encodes CASSLSKHLNTGELFF.

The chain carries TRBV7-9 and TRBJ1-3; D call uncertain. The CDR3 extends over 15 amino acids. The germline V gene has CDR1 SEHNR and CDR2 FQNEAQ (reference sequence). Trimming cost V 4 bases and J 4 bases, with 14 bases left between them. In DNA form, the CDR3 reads TGTGCCAGCAGCTACAGCGGGTTGAGAGGAAACACCATATATTTT. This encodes CASSYSGLRGNTIYF.

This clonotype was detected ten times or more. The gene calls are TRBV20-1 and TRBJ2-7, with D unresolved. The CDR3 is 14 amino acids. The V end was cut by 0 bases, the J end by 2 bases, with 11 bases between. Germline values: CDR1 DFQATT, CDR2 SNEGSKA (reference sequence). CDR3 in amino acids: CSARDPVKTYEQYF. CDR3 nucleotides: TGCAGTGCTAGAGATCCAGTCAAAACCTACGAGCAGTACTTC.

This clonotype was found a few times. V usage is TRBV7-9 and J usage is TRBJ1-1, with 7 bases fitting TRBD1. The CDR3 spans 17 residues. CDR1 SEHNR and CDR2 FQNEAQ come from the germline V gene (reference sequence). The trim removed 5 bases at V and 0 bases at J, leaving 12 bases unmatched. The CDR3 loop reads CASSLTLRGQLNTEAFF. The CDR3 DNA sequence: TGTGCCAGCAGCCTTACACTGAGGGGACAGCTGAACACTGAAGCTTTCTTT. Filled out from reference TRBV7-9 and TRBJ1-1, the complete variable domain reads DTGVSQNPRHKITKRGQNVTFRCDPISEHNRLYWYRQTLGQGPEFLTYFQNEAQLEKSRLLSDRFSAERPKGSFSTLEIQRTEQGDSAMYLCASSLTLRGQLNTEAFFGQGTRLTVV.

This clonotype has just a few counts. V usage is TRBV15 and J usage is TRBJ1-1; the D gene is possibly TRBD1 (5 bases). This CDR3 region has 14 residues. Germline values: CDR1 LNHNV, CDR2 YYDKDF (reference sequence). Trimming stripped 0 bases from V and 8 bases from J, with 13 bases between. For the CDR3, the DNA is TGTGCCACCAGCAGAGATTCACGACAGCGAGAAGCTTTCTTT. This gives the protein CATSRDSRQREAFF.

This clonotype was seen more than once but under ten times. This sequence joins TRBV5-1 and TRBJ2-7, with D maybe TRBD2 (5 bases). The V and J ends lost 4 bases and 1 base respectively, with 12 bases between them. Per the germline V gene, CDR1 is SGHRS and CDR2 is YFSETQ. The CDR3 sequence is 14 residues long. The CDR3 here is CASSRERLSYEQYF. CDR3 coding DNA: TGCGCCAGCAGCCGGGAAAGGTTATCCTACGAGCAGTACTTC.

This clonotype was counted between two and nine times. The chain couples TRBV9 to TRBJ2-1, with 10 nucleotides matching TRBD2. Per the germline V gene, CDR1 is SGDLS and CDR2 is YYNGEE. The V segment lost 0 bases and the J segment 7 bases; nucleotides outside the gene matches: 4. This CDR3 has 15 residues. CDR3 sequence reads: CASSVEAGGRNEQFF. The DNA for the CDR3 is TGTGCCAGCAGCGTAGAAGCGGGGGGGAGGAATGAGCAGTTCTTC.

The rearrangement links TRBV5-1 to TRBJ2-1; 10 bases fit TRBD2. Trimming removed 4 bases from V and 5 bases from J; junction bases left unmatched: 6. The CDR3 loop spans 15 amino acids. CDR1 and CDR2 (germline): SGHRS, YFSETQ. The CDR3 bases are TGCGCCAGCAGCGTAGTAGCGGGGGGTAACAATGAGCAGTTCTTC. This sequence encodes CASSVVAGGNNEQFF.

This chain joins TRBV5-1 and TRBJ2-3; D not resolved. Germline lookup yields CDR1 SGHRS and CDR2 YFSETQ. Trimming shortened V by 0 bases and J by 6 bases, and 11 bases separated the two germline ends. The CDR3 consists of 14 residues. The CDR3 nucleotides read TGCGCCAGCAGCTTGGGTCGTGTGAGTGATACGCAGTATTTT. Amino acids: CASSLGRVSDTQYF.

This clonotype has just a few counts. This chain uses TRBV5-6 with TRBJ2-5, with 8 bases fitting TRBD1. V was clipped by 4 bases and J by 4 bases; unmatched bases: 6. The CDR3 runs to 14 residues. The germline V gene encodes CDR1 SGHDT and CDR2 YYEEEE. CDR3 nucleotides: TGTGCCAGCAGCGCGGGACAGGTGGGAGAGACCCAGTACTTC. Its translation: CASSAGQVGETQYF.